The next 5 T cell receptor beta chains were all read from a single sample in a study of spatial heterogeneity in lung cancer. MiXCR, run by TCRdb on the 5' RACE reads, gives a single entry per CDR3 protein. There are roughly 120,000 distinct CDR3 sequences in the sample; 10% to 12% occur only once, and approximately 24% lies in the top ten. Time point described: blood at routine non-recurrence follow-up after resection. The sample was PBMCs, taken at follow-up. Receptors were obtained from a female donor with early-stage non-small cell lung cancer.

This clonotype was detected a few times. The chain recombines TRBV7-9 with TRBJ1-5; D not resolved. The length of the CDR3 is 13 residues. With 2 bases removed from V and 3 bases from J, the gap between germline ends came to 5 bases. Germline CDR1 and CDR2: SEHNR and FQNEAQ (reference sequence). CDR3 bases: TGTGCCAGCAGCTTACAGTTCAATCAGCCCCAGCATTTT. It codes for CASSLQFNQPQHF.

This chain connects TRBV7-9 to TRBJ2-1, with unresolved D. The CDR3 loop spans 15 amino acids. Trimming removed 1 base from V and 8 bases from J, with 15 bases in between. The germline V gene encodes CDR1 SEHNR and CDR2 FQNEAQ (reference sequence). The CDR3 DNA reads TGTGCCAGCAGCTTAGGGTCCAGCCTTGGGGATGAGCAGTTCTTC. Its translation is CASSLGSSLGDEQFF.

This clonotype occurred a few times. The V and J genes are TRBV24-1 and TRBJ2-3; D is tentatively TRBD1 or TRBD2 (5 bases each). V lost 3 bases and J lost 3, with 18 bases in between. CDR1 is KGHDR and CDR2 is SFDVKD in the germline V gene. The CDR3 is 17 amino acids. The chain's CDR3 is CATSDRTAGRGTDTQYF. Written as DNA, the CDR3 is TGTGCCACCAGTGATCGAACGGCAGGGAGAGGGACAGATACGCAGTATTTT.

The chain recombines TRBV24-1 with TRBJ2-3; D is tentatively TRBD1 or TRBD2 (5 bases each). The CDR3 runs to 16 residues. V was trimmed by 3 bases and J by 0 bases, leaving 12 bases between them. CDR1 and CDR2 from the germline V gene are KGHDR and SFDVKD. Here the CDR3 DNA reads TGTGCCACCAGTGATCCCGGGACCATAAGCACAGATACGCAGTATTTT. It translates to CATSDPGTISTDTQYF.

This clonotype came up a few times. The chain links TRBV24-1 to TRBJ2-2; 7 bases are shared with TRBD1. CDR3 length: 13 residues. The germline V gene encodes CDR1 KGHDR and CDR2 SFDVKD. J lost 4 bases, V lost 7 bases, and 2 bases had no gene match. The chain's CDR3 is CATRGTATGELFF. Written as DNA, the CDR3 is TGTGCCACCAGGGGGACAGCCACCGGGGAGCTGTTTTTT.